Listed below are T cell receptor beta chains from one sample, sequenced in a study of blood T cell repertoires in COVID-19. The repertoire was sequenced with immunoSEQ multiplex PCR; TCRdb's copy has only in-frame clones and lacks some. The table lists more than 200,000 clones, approximately 86% of them singletons. Sequencing was performed on peripheral blood. All receptors come from a human donor in a cohort sampled during active COVID-19. CDR3s include the opening cysteine and the closing phenylalanine or tryptophan. The order of the fields is D gene, clone size, V gene, CDR3 length, J gene, CDR3 protein, CDR3 DNA. The D gene is left open where the match is weak. For some rows the clone size is stated as once, few or many, or as a class when expanded; others skip it.

TRBD2	-	TRBV24-1	11	TRBJ2-7	CATGEGYEQYF	TGTGCCACCGGGGAGGGCTACGAGCAGTACTTC
-	-	TRBV5-1	13	TRBJ2-5	CASRAGFQETQYF	TGCGCCAGCAGAGCAGGGTTTCAAGAGACCCAGTACTTC
-	-	TRBV19	14	TRBJ2-2	CASALGGVAGELFF	TGTGCCAGTGCCCTTGGAGGGGTAGCCGGGGAGCTGTTTTTT
-	few	TRBV7-8	15	TRBJ1-1	CASSLAFQGNTEAFF	TGTGCCAGCAGCTTAGCTTTTCAGGGGAACACTGAAGCTTTCTTT
TRBD1	-	TRBV6-6	14	TRBJ2-7	CASSYGQEYDEQYF	TGTGCCAGCAGTTACGGACAGGAGTATGACGAGCAGTACTTC
-	-	TRBV5-6	13	TRBJ2-3	CASSLVVGDTQYF	TGTGCCAGCAGCTTGGTTGTCGGAGATACGCAGTATTTT
TRBD2	-	TRBV15	13	TRBJ2-1	CATGTSGGVNQFF	TGTGCCACCGGGACTAGCGGGGGCGTTAATCAGTTCTTC
TRBD1	-	TRBV28	17	TRBJ1-5	CASSFNPGQGVFQPQHF	TGTGCCAGCAGTTTTAACCCCGGACAGGGTGTTTTTCAGCCCCAGCATTTT
-	-	TRBV5-6	14	TRBJ2-7	CASSFMSGTYEQYF	TGTGCCAGCAGCTTTATGTCGGGGACCTACGAGCAGTACTTC
TRBD2	-	TRBV7-9	16	TRBJ2-1	CASSSASGSSYNEQFF	TGTGCCAGCAGCTCAGCTAGCGGGAGCTCCTACAATGAGCAGTTCTTC
-	-	TRBV19	12	TRBJ2-6	CASSFRANVLTF	TGTGCCAGTAGTTTCAGGGCCAACGTCCTGACTTTC
-	few	TRBV12-3/TRBV12-4	12	TRBJ2-2	CAIRGNTGELFF	TGTGCGATCCGGGGGAACACCGGGGAGCTGTTTTTT
TRBD1	-	TRBV27	16	TRBJ1-5	CASSPSLEGAGQPQHF	TGTGCCAGCAGTCCAAGCCTGGAGGGGGCCGGTCAGCCCCAGCATTTT
TRBD1	-	TRBV6-5	14	TRBJ1-6	CASSLTGGYSPLHF	TGTGCCAGCAGTCTGACAGGGGGGTATTCACCCCTCCACTTT
-	-	TRBV15	17	TRBJ2-5	CATSRGWRVGEGETQYF	TGTGCCACCAGCAGAGGCTGGAGGGTGGGAGAAGGAGAGACCCAGTACTTC
TRBD2	-	TRBV27	14	TRBJ2-7	CASSLRGEGYEQYF	TGTGCCAGCAGCCTTCGGGGGGAAGGGTACGAGCAGTACTTC
-	-	TRBV29-1	15	TRBJ1-1	CSVPRAEAKNTEAFF	TGCAGCGTTCCGAGGGCAGAAGCCAAGAACACTGAAGCTTTCTTT
TRBD2	-	TRBV5-4	14	TRBJ2-7	CALREGPSSYEQYF	TGTGCCCTCCGGGAGGGACCAAGCTCCTACGAGCAGTACTTC
TRBD2	once	TRBV15	17	TRBJ2-7	CATSREGTSGKGYEQYF	TGTGCCACCAGCAGAGAAGGGACTAGCGGGAAGGGCTACGAGCAGTACTTC
-	-	TRBV5-1	15	TRBJ1-6	CASSLVEGANSPLHF	TGCGCCAGCAGCTTGGTTGAGGGAGCAAATTCACCCCTCCACTTT
-	-	TRBV6-5	14	TRBJ1-1	CASSQTRSGTEAFF	TGTGCCAGCAGTCAAACGCGGAGTGGGACTGAAGCTTTCTTT
-	-	TRBV7-8	15	TRBJ2-1	CASSLAPREYNEQFF	TGTGCCAGCAGCTTAGCTCCGCGGGAATACAATGAGCAGTTCTTC
-	-	TRBV4-1	14	TRBJ2-7	CASSREMQGNEQYF	TGCGCCAGCAGCCGAGAGATGCAGGGGAACGAGCAGTACTTC
-	-	TRBV10-3	12	TRBJ1-2	CAIRGTVEGYTF	TGTGCCATCAGAGGCACGGTGGAGGGCTACACCTTC
-	-	TRBV3-1/TRBV3-2	18	TRBJ2-7	CASSQDQEGWGPYYEQYF	TGTGCCAGCAGCCAAGATCAGGAGGGATGGGGTCCCTACTACGAGCAGTACTTC
TRBD1	-	TRBV24-1	13	TRBJ2-7	CATSDSTGFEQYF	TGTGCCACCAGTGACTCGACAGGGTTCGAGCAGTACTTC
TRBD1	-	TRBV12-5	19	TRBJ1-3	CASGLPRGDRGLIGNTIYF	TGTGCTAGTGGTTTGCCCCGCGGGGACAGGGGGCTTATCGGAAACACCATATATTTT
-	-	TRBV7-2	15	TRBJ1-2	CASSLVIAVNYGYTF	TGTGCCAGCAGCTTAGTAATAGCAGTTAACTATGGCTACACCTTC
TRBD1	-	TRBV6-5	15	TRBJ1-2	CASSYLTGGDYGYTF	TGTGCCAGCAGTTACTTGACAGGGGGCGACTATGGCTACACCTTC
TRBD1	-	TRBV3-1/TRBV3-2	12	TRBJ2-7	CASSRTGDEQYF	TGTGCCAGCAGTCGGACAGGGGACGAGCAGTACTTC
TRBD1	-	TRBV5-1	12	TRBJ1-2	CASSLQGKGYTF	TGCGCCAGCAGCTTACAGGGGAAGGGCTACACCTTC
-	-	TRBV28	14	TRBJ2-7	CASSFETPTYEQYF	TGTGCCAGCAGTTTCGAGACACCCACCTACGAGCAGTACTTC
TRBD2	-	TRBV28	17	TRBJ2-7	CASSSYPGGTSWYEQYF	TGTGCCAGCAGTTCCTACCCCGGTGGGACTAGCTGGTACGAGCAGTACTTC
TRBD1	-	TRBV19	17	TRBJ1-5	CASSTRARTGGFQPQHF	TGTGCCAGTAGTACCCGGGCCCGGACAGGGGGTTTTCAGCCCCAGCATTTT
-	-	TRBV10-3	12	TRBJ1-1	CAISLQGSEAFF	TGTGCCATCAGCTTACAGGGATCTGAAGCTTTCTTT
TRBD1	few	TRBV3-1/TRBV3-2	12	TRBJ1-1	CASSLRDREAFF	TGTGCCAGCAGCTTAAGGGACAGGGAGGCTTTCTTT
TRBD1	-	TRBV19	14	TRBJ1-6	CASSTDREDSPLHF	TGTGCCAGTAGTACGGACAGGGAGGACTCACCCCTCCACTTT
-	few	TRBV30	14	TRBJ2-7	CAWHRRHSSYEQYF	TGTGCCTGGCACCGCCGTCACAGCTCCTACGAGCAGTACTTC
TRBD2	-	TRBV29-1	14	TRBJ2-1	CSSGSSGGQNEQFF	TGCAGCTCGGGCTCGAGCGGGGGTCAGAATGAGCAGTTCTTC
-	-	TRBV9	14	TRBJ2-7	CASSAGVGSYEQYF	TGTGCCAGCAGCGCGGGAGTCGGCTCCTACGAGCAGTACTTC
-	-	TRBV15	19	TRBJ1-2	CATSRDPLSFRRGSYGYTF	TGTGCCACCAGCAGAGATCCATTGAGTTTTAGAAGGGGGTCCTATGGCTACACCTTC
TRBD1	-	TRBV6-5	15	TRBJ2-5	CASSKLQGAQETQYF	TGTGCCAGCAGTAAACTCCAGGGGGCCCAAGAGACCCAGTACTTC
-	-	TRBV7-2	12	TRBJ2-7	CASSFLGDEQYF	TGTGCCAGCAGCTTCCTAGGGGACGAGCAGTACTTC
TRBD1	-	TRBV9	17	TRBJ1-3	CASSVDPQGKSGNTIYF	TGTGCCAGCAGCGTTGATCCACAGGGGAAGTCTGGAAACACCATATATTTT
TRBD1	-	TRBV7-9	16	TRBJ1-1	CASSLGSGQGTTEAFF	TGTGCCAGCAGCTTAGGGTCCGGACAGGGGACCACTGAAGCTTTCTTT
TRBD1	-	TRBV18	12	TRBJ2-1	CASSPRQGEQFF	TGTGCCAGCTCACCACGACAGGGTGAGCAGTTCTTC
TRBD1	-	TRBV7-2	14	TRBJ2-7	CASSFRAAGGEQYF	TGTGCCAGCAGCTTCCGAGCGGCAGGGGGCGAGCAGTACTTC
TRBD1	-	TRBV7-8	19	TRBJ2-6	CASSPRILGTVSGANVLTF	TGTGCCAGCAGCCCCCGTATATTGGGGACAGTCTCTGGGGCCAACGTCCTGACTTTC
-	-	TRBV7-9	12	TRBJ1-1	CASTSGDTEAFF	TGTGCCAGCACCTCGGGTGACACTGAAGCTTTCTTT
-	-	TRBV7-9	16	TRBJ1-3	CASSPSGQTSGNTIYF	TGTGCCAGCAGCCCAAGCGGACAGACTTCAGGAAACACCATATATTTT
TRBD1	-	TRBV18	17	TRBJ1-3	CASSPSRGQRVRNTIYF	TGTGCCAGCTCACCAAGTCGGGGACAGCGAGTTAGAAACACCATATATTTT
-	-	TRBV28	14	TRBJ1-2	CASSSTVVPRGYTF	TGTGCCAGCAGTTCAACCGTGGTGCCCCGGGGATACACCTTC
-	once	TRBV14	12	TRBJ1-1	CASAAVNTEAFF	TGTGCCAGCGCCGCGGTGAACACTGAAGCTTTCTTT
-	-	TRBV27	15	TRBJ1-1	CASSFRTAGNTEAFF	TGTGCCAGCAGTTTTCGTACTGCAGGGAACACTGAAGCTTTCTTT